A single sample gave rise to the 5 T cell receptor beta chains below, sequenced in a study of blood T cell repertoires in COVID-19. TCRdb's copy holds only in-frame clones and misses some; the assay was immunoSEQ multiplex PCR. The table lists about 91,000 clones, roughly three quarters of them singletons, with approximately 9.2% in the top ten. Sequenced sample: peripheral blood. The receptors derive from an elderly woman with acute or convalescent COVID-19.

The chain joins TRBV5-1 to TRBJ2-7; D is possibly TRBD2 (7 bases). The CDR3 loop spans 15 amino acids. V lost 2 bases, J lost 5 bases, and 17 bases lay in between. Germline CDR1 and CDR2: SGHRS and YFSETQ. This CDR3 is CASSFWGGLRDEQYF. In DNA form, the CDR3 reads TGCGCCAGCAGCTTTTGGGGGGGGCTGCGGGACGAGCAGTACTTC.

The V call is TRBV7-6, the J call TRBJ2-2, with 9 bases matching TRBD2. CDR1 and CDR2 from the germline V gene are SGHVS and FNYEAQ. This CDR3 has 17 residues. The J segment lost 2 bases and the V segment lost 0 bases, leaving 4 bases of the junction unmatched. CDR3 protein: CASSLARGGLNTGELFF. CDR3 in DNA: TGTGCCAGCAGCTTAGCGCGGGGGGGCCTTAACACCGGGGAGCTGTTTTTT.

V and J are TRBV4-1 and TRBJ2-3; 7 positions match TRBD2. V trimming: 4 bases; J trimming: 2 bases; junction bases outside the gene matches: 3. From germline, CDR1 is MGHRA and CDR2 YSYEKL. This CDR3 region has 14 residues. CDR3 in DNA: TGCGCCAGCAGCCTACTAGCGACCACAGATACGCAGTATTTT. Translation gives CASSLLATTDTQYF.

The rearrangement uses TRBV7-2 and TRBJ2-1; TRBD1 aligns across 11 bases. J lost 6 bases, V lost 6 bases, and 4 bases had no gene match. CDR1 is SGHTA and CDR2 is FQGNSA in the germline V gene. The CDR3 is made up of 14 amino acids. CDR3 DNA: TGTGCCAGCAGACCGGACAGGGGGCGCAATGAGCAGTTCTTC. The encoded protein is CASRPDRGRNEQFF.

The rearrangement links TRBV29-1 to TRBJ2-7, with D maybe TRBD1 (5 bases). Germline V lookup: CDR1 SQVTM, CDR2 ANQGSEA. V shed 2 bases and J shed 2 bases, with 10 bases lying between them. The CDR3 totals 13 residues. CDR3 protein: CSVETGTPYEQYF. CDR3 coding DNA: TGCAGCGTTGAAACAGGTACCCCCTACGAGCAGTACTTC.